These 18 T cell receptor beta chains originate from one sample sequenced in a study of T cells after somatic rescue of genetic block (dated by TCRdb to about 2020). Libraries were constructed by the immunoSEQ multiplex PCR assay. Drawn from immuneACCESS, this table holds only the in-frame rearrangements with V and J called that TCRdb kept. Clones are partly lost; checked studies trace under half to an unresolved V gene and leave the rest unexplained. The sample data list 95,000 to 120,000 clones, and about 90% of these were observed just once. The top ten clonotypes cover more than 1.4% of the sample. The sequencing input was peripheral blood mononuclear cells (PBMCs). These receptor sequences come from a young woman.

The chain combines TRBV29-1 with TRBJ1-2, with D possibly being TRBD1 (5 bases). V shed 3 bases and J shed 4 bases, with 12 bases lying between them. Germline-derived CDR1 and CDR2 are SQVTM and ANQGSEA. The CDR3 runs to 13 residues. The CDR3 nucleotides are TGCAGCGTTGAGGAGGTGAGGGGCTATGGCTACACCTTC. Amino acids: CSVEEVRGYGYTF.

The chain uses TRBV9 and TRBJ1-6; D uncertain. The germline CDR1 and CDR2 sequences are SGDLS and YYNGEE. Trimming took 3 bases from V and 2 from J, leaving 6 bases between them. The CDR3 has 14 amino acids. CDR3 residues: CASSGTAYNSPLHF. The CDR3 DNA is TGTGCCAGCAGCGGGACGGCCTATAATTCACCCCTCCACTTT.

The CDR3: CASSLTTVRNTEAFF. CDR3 nucleotides: TGTGCCAGCAGTTTAACGACAGTAAGGAACACTGAAGCTTTCTTT. This rearrangement joins TRBV27 to TRBJ1-1; weak D call: TRBD1 (5 bases). The CDR3 runs to 15 residues. V was trimmed by 2 bases and J by 1 base, leaving 11 bases between them. From germline, CDR1 is MNHEY and CDR2 SMNVEV (reference sequence).

The genes are TRBV5-6 and TRBJ1-2; D remains ambiguous. From germline, CDR1 is SGHDT and CDR2 YYEEEE. V was trimmed by 4 bases and J by 2 bases, leaving 9 bases between them. The CDR3 is 13 residues long. CDR3 DNA: TGTGCCAGCAGCCCAGAACCGAACTATGGCTACACCTTC. It translates to CASSPEPNYGYTF.

V and J are TRBV30 and TRBJ1-5; no clear D. This CDR3 region has 12 residues. Per the germline V gene, CDR1 is GTSNPN and CDR2 is SVGIG (reference sequence). V shed 6 bases and J shed 4 bases, with 10 bases lying between them. CDR3 sequence (DNA): TGTGCCTGCGCACAACCAAATCAGCCCCAGCATTTT. It codes for CACAQPNQPQHF. The whole variable domain, filled in from reference TRBV30 and TRBJ1-5, reads SQTIHQWPATLVQPVGSPLSLECTVEGTSNPNLYWYRQAAGRGLQLLFYSVGIGQISSEVPQNLSASRPQDRQFILSSKKLLLSDSGFYLCACAQPNQPQHFGDGTRLSIL.

This clone was seen only once. V and J are TRBV4-2 and TRBJ1-3, with a tentative D call TRBD1 (5 bases). The CDR3 contains 17 residues. Between the trimmed V and J ends, which lost 0 bases and 0 bases, there was a span of 12 bases. Germline loops: CDR1 LGHNA, CDR2 YNFKEQ. CDR3: CASSQEQGRFSGNTIYF. In DNA, the CDR3 is TGTGCCAGCAGCCAAGAGCAGGGACGGTTCTCTGGAAACACCATATATTTT.

The chain carries TRBV27 and TRBJ1-6, with D unclear. The CDR3 totals 17 residues. V lost 4 bases and J lost 7, with 20 bases in between. Germline V gene sequence: CDR1 MNHEY, CDR2 SMNVEV (reference sequence). The CDR3 DNA is TGTGCCAGCAGTTACTACCCCCCCTTTAAGGGAAATTCACCCCTCCACTTT. This codes for CASSYYPPFKGNSPLHF.

The rearrangement joins TRBV7-2 to TRBJ1-1, with D perhaps TRBD1 (6 bases). The CDR3 is made up of 13 amino acids. V shed 1 base and J shed 10 bases, with 13 bases lying between them. CDR1 SGHTA and CDR2 FQGNSA come from the germline V gene. The chain's CDR3 is CASSLDQGSRAFF. The CDR3 nucleotides read TGTGCCAGCAGCTTAGACCAGGGGTCCCGAGCTTTCTTT.

This clone was seen a handful of times. J is TRBJ2-3 and V is TRBV6-4; 14 bases are a match to TRBD2. Per the germline V gene, CDR1 is MRHNA and CDR2 is SNTAGT. J was trimmed by 4 bases and V by 6 bases; bases with no gene match: 3. This CDR3 comprises 15 residues. The CDR3 coding sequence is TGTGCCAGCAGCCCGACTAGCGGGGGGGCAGATACGCAGTATTTT. Translating it yields CASSPTSGGADTQYF.

The chain uses TRBV5-4 and TRBJ1-3, with 8 bases aligning to TRBD1. Germline V gene lookup returns CDR1 SGHNT and CDR2 YYREEE (reference sequence). Losses at the gene ends were 4 bases for V and 0 bases for J; bases not matched to a gene: 3. The CDR3 contains 15 residues. The CDR3 DNA sequence: TGTGCCAGCAGCATCACAGGGGGCTCTGGAAACACCATATATTTT. Its protein product is CASSITGGSGNTIYF. The variable domain in full, with the rest retrieved from reference TRBV5-4 and TRBJ1-3, is ETGVTQSPTHLIKTRGQQVTLRCSSQSGHNTVSWYQQALGQGPQFIFQYYREEENGRGNFPPRFSGLQFPNYSSELNVNALELDDSALYLCASSITGGSGNTIYFGEGSWLTVV.

The count of this clone is one. V usage is TRBV7-2 and J usage is TRBJ2-7; 11 bases line up with TRBD2. CDR3 length: 16 residues. The germline V gene has CDR1 SGHTA and CDR2 FQGNSA. V shed 0 bases, J shed 4 bases, and the junction held 5 bases outside the gene matches. CDR3: CASSLAISGGAYEQYF. CDR3 in DNA: TGTGCCAGCAGCTTAGCTATTAGCGGGGGGGCATACGAGCAGTACTTC. Combining the CDR3 with reference TRBV7-2 and TRBJ2-7 gives the whole variable domain GAGVSQSPSNKVTEKGKDVELRCDPISGHTALYWYRQSLGQGLEFLIYFQGNSAPDKSGLPSDRFSAERTGGSVSTLTIQRTQQEDSAVYLCASSLAISGGAYEQYFGPGTRLTVT.

This chain uses TRBV6-5 with TRBJ2-3; 12 positions agree with TRBD2. Germline CDR1 and CDR2: MNHEY and SVGAGI. The V and J ends lost 6 bases and 5 bases, in that order; junction bases with no gene match: 3. This CDR3 is built from 14 residues. In nucleotides, the CDR3 is TGTGCCAGCAGACCGGGACTAGCGGGAGATACGCAGTATTTT. As protein: CASRPGLAGDTQYF.

J is TRBJ1-6 and V is TRBV19, with 10 nucleotides matching TRBD1. The CDR3 is 15 amino acids. Germline V CDR1 and CDR2: LNHDA, SQIVND (reference sequence). V gave up 5 bases and J gave up 8 bases; unmatched junction bases: 6. The CDR3 nucleotides are TGTGCCAGTAGTGTGGGACAGGGGAGGCATTCACCCCTCCACTTT. The encoded protein is CASSVGQGRHSPLHF.

The CDR3: CASSVGGHVGYTF. The CDR3 bases are TGTGCCAGCAGCGTAGGGGGGCATGTTGGCTACACCTTC. This sequence joins TRBV9 and TRBJ1-2, with D perhaps matching TRBD1 (6 bases). V was trimmed by 0 bases and J by 7 bases, leaving 10 bases between them. The CDR3 sequence is 13 residues long. Germline-derived CDR1 and CDR2 are SGDLS and YYNGEE.

The J gene is TRBJ2-5, the V gene TRBV7-9, with D unresolved. V lost 5 bases and J 5 bases, leaving 15 bases between the germline ends. CDR3 length: 14 residues. Germline assignment: CDR1 SEHNR and CDR2 FQNEAQ (reference sequence). The CDR3 is CASSPLGELETQYF. The CDR3 coding sequence is TGTGCCAGCAGCCCTTTGGGCGAGTTGGAGACCCAGTACTTC.

The chain employs TRBV5-1 and TRBJ1-2; tentative D call: TRBD1 (6 bases). This CDR3 has 14 amino acids. Trimming pared 5 bases from V and 4 bases from J, leaving 15 bases between. Germline V CDR1 and CDR2: SGHRS, YFSETQ. This chain's CDR3 is CASRPGVGGYGYTF. CDR3 DNA sequence: TGCGCCAGCAGACCAGGGGTTGGCGGCTATGGCTACACCTTC.

The chain couples TRBV10-3 to TRBJ1-1, with 7 bases aligning to TRBD1. Germline trimming cut 7 bases from V and 8 bases from J; bases unmatched to any gene: 13. The CDR3 covers 14 residues. Germline CDR1 ENHRY, CDR2 SYGVKD. DNA of the CDR3: TGTGCCATCAACGGAGGGACAGCAGTTTCCGAAGCTTTCTTT. This encodes CAINGGTAVSEAFF.

This clone was counted a single time. This chain links TRBV7-3 with TRBJ1-5; D is possibly TRBD1 (5 bases). Trimming removed 3 bases from V and 0 bases from J, with 15 bases in between. The length of the CDR3 is 17 residues. Germline values: CDR1 SGHTA, CDR2 FQGTGA. CDR3 sequence: CASSFRDRCYSNQPQHF. CDR3 bases: TGTGCCAGCAGCTTCCGGGACCGCTGTTATAGCAATCAGCCCCAGCATTTT.